A single sample gave rise to the 18 T cell receptor delta chains below, sequenced in a study of γδ T cells in repeated Plasmodium falciparum infection. TCRdb re-called the multiplex PCR reads with CATT. The table records over 45,000 delta-chain clones, around 1.6% of them present only once. Gammadelta T cells were flow-sorted from PBMC into Vgamma9/Vdelta2+ and Vdelta2-negative populations for bulk analysis. What was sequenced was gamma-delta T cells from blood. These receptors were taken from a pool of human donors (malaria-infected and uninfected, not separated).

This clone was counted many times. The TCRdb protein comes from a much larger clone and disagrees with this DNA's translation at residue 3, likely due to a read error; the protein given here is derived from the DNA. The chain couples TRDV1 to TRDJ1; D tentatively fits TRDD1 or TRDD3 (5 bases each). CDR3 length: 22 residues. CDR1 TSWWSYY and CDR2 QGS come from the germline V gene. Written as DNA, the CDR3 is TGTGCTATTGGGGAAATGAAGGCTCGAATGAGGAGATTTACCGGGTACACCGATAAACTCATCTTT. Its protein product is CAIGEMKARMRRFTGYTDKLIF.

Comments on this clone: TCRdb assigns this DNA the protein of a much larger clone, which departs from its translation at residue 5; this likely reflects a read error, and the protein shown comes from translating the DNA. The V gene is TRDV1, the J gene TRDJ1; TRDD3 might be the D (5 bases). Since TCRdb gives no J gene, matching the DNA to germline was used here to assign it. The V end was cut by 4 bases, the J end by 7 bases, with 25 bases between. This CDR3 is built from 17 residues. Germline V gene data show CDR1 as TSWWSYY and CDR2 as QGS. The CDR3 sequence: CALGGLRPGGGHFKLIF. In DNA form, the CDR3 reads TGTGCTCTTGGGGGACTCAGGCCCGGCGGGGGCCACTTTAAACTCATCTTT.

The chain has TRDV1 and TRDJ1; 8 positions match TRDD3. TCRdb lists no J gene, so it was determined here by aligning the DNA to germline. The CDR3 runs 23 residues. Trimming at V came to 0 bases and at J to 0 bases, leaving 24 bases not matched to a gene. CDR1 is TSWWSYY, CDR2 QGS, per germline. The CDR3: CALGELVTYLEYTGGWYTDKLIF. The CDR3 nucleotides are TGTGCTCTTGGGGAACTAGTAACCTACCTCGAGTATACTGGGGGTTGGTACACCGATAAACTCATCTTT.

The table lists this clone with a few counts. Since a far larger clone is one base different, this is likely a read error. The V segment is TRDV1, and no J call was made; the table assigns TRDD3, which was not confirmed against the DNA. The CDR3 is 15 amino acids. Looked up from germline, CDR1 is TSWWSYY and CDR2 is QGS. CDR3 sequence reads: CALGDPFLPNDKLIF. The CDR3, as DNA: TGTGCTCTTGGGGACCCTTTCCTACCGAACGATAAGCTCATCTTT.

On this clone itself: TCRdb's listed protein matches a much larger clone and diverges from this DNA's translation at residue 4, likely through a read error; the protein shown comes from the DNA. The chain combines TRDV1 with TRDJ1, with TRDD3 matching 12 bases. Here the J gene came from matching the DNA to germline, since TCRdb omits it. The CDR3 is 17 residues long. The V gene's germline CDR1 is TSWWSYY and CDR2 QGS. The CDR3 bases are TGTGCTCTTAGGGAACTACTGGGGGATACCCCCTACCATAAACTCATCTTT. Translated: CALRELLGDTPYHKLIF.

In its sample, this clone was seen many times. At the DNA level, this CDR3 is encoded by other sequences in the same sample as well. V is TRDV1 and J is TRDJ1; 8 bases line up with TRDD3. CDR1 TSWWSYY and CDR2 QGS come from the germline V gene. V lost 2 bases and J lost 6; bases outside the gene matches: 20. This CDR3 is built from 19 residues. CDR3 sequence reads: CALGERITYIGGSPNKLIF. The CDR3 coding sequence is TGTGCTCTTGGGGAAAGAATTACCTACATTGGGGGATCTCCTAATAAACTCATCTTT.

Points on this clone: The amino acid sequence in TCRdb belongs to a much larger clone and departs from this DNA's translation at residue 10, likely a sequencing read error; the sequence shown is translated from the DNA. The rearrangement joins TRDV1 to TRDJ1; TRDD3 might be the D (6 bases). The germline CDR1 and CDR2 sequences are TSWWSYY and QGS. The V gene lost 4 bases and the J gene lost 2 bases, with 20 bases spanning the gap. This CDR3 comprises 17 residues. In DNA, the CDR3 is TGTGCTCTTGGGGCCGAAGGGGGGACCACGGGTACCGATAAACTCATCTTT. Translating gives CALGAEGGTTGTDKLIF.

To note about this clone: A read error is the likely source, as a far larger clone sits one nucleotide away. Within the sample, other DNA sequences also encode this same CDR3. The V call is TRDV1, the J call TRDJ1, with D possibly matching TRDD3 (6 bases). In the absence of a J gene in TCRdb, the DNA was matched to germline to assign it here. The CDR3 length is 19 residues. CDR1 TSWWSYY and CDR2 QGS come from the germline V gene. The CDR3 loop is CALSPGGGRDPWYTDKLIF. CDR3 nucleotides: TGCGCTCTCTCCCCCGGCGGGGGACGCGATCCTTGGTACACCGATAAACTCATCTTT.

In the case of this clone: The protein in TCRdb stems from a much larger clone and differs at residue 9 from this DNA's translation, likely a read error; here the protein is translated from the DNA. This chain links TRDV1 with TRDJ1, with D possibly matching TRDD3 (5 bases). The J gene was not available in TCRdb and was assigned here by matching the DNA to germline segments. CDR3 length: 19 residues. Trimming left V 0 bases short and J 0 bases short, with 20 bases between. Germline CDR1 and CDR2: TSWWSYY and QGS. CDR3 DNA sequence: TGTGCTCTTGGGGAACTAAGCTTAGCGGGGGGTCAGTACACCGATAAACTCATCTTT. It encodes CALGELSLAGGQYTDKLIF.

This clone was observed a few times. It may be a read error: a sequence one base away is much more abundant. This sequence joins TRDV1 and TRDJ2, with D maybe TRDD3 (6 bases). No J gene is reported in TCRdb; it was inferred here by comparing the DNA with germline. The V end lost 4 bases, the J end lost 13 bases, and 34 bases lay between the germline ends. This CDR3 is 19 amino acids long. Germline V gives CDR1 TSWWSYY, CDR2 QGS. CDR3 amino acids: CALGAPRGRWGLFIFTLFF. CDR3 in DNA: TGTGCTCTTGGGGCCCCTCGGGGGCGATGGGGGCTATTTATATTCACACTCTTCTTT.

This clone was counted a few times. A read error likely explains this, since a far larger clone differs by one base. Within the sample, other DNA sequences also encode this same CDR3. This sequence joins TRDV1 and TRDJ1, with D tentatively TRDD3 (5 bases). Here the J gene came from matching the DNA to germline, since TCRdb omits it. This CDR3 is 12 amino acids long. Germline V gene data show CDR1 as TSWWSYY and CDR2 as QGS. CDR3 sequence: CALGELRYKLIF. CDR3 DNA sequence: TGTGCCCTTGGGGAATTGCGGTATAAACTCATCTTT.

In regard to this clone: It differs at one base from a far larger clone, so likely a read error. Other DNA sequences of this sample code for an identical CDR3. CDR3 protein: CALGENLGLGGTDKLIF. CDR3 coding DNA: TGTGCTCTCGGGGAAAACTTAGGCCTGGGGGGCACCGATAAACTCATCTTT. This chain connects TRDV1 to TRDJ1, with TRDD3 identical over 7 bases. TCRdb is silent on the J gene; assignment here came from matching the DNA to germline. Germline V lookup: CDR1 TSWWSYY, CDR2 QGS. There are 17 residues in the CDR3.

This clone was recorded many times. The J gene is TRDJ1, the V gene TRDV2; TRDD3 matches 8 bases. TCRdb offers no J gene call, so here the DNA was matched to germline to obtain one. Per the germline V gene, CDR1 is GEAIGNYY and CDR2 is EKD. This CDR3 comprises 15 residues. Trimming cost V 1 base and J 3 bases; bases outside gene matches: 6. CDR3 in amino acids: CACDTVGDQADKLIF. The CDR3 DNA is TGTGCCTGTGACACGGTGGGGGATCAGGCCGATAAACTCATCTTT.

This clone was seen only a few times. The protein in TCRdb stems from a much larger clone and differs at residue 5 from this DNA's translation, likely a read error; here the protein is translated from the DNA. The chain employs TRDV1 and TRDJ1; 10 positions match TRDD3. The CDR3 extends over 20 amino acids. Germline lookup yields CDR1 TSWWSYY and CDR2 QGS. V shed 4 bases and J 0 bases; nucleotides not matched to a gene: 17. The CDR3 DNA reads as TGTGCTCTTGGGGGATCAGAGATGCGTACTGGGGGATGGTACACCGATAAACTCATCTTT. Its translation is CALGGSEMRTGGWYTDKLIF.

On this clone: The mismatch at residue 3 between this DNA's translation and the TCRdb protein of a much larger clone likely reflects a read error; the protein shown is translated from the DNA. The chain combines TRDV1 with TRDJ1, with D possibly being TRDD3 (6 bases). TCRdb supplies no J gene; here it was assigned by aligning the nucleotide sequence to germline. From germline, CDR1 is TSWWSYY and CDR2 QGS. This CDR3 contains 18 residues. The CDR3 DNA sequence: TGTGCTCCTGGGGACTTTCCCCTCCTTGGCCGCGGGGGCGATAAACTCATCTTT. Protein sequence: CAPGDFPLLGRGGDKLIF.

As for this clone: The mismatch at residue 6 between this DNA's translation and the TCRdb protein of a much larger clone likely reflects a read error; the protein shown is translated from the DNA. The chain combines TRDV2 with TRDJ1, with 9 positions matching TRDD3. CDR3 length equals 16 residues. Trimming took 0 bases from V and 3 from J; bases not matched to a gene: 7. Germline V lookup: CDR1 GEAIGNYY, CDR2 EKD. This CDR3 is CACDTFLGDSSDKLIF. In DNA, the CDR3 is TGTGCCTGTGACACCTTCCTGGGGGATTCATCCGATAAACTCATCTTT.

This clone appeared many times. The chain couples TRDV1 to TRDJ1; TRDD3 might be the D (6 bases). The CDR3 runs to 21 residues. The germline V gene has CDR1 TSWWSYY and CDR2 QGS. V was cut by 2 bases and J by 4 bases, with 32 bases left in between. For the CDR3, the DNA is TGTGCTCTTGGGGAAACCTCCGCCAATACTGGGAACCCCGTCTCCTTCGATAAACTCATCTTT. It yields the protein CALGETSANTGNPVSFDKLIF.

This clone is deemed medium-sized. The V call is TRDV2, the J call TRDJ1; 8 positions agree with TRDD3. Germline CDR1 is GEAIGNYY and CDR2 is EKD. CDR3 length: 17 residues. V shed 1 base and J 0 bases; nucleotides not matched to a gene: 9. The chain's CDR3 is CACDTLAWGTNTDKLIF. For the CDR3, the DNA is TGTGCCTGTGACACGTTAGCCTGGGGGACCAACACCGATAAACTCATCTTT.